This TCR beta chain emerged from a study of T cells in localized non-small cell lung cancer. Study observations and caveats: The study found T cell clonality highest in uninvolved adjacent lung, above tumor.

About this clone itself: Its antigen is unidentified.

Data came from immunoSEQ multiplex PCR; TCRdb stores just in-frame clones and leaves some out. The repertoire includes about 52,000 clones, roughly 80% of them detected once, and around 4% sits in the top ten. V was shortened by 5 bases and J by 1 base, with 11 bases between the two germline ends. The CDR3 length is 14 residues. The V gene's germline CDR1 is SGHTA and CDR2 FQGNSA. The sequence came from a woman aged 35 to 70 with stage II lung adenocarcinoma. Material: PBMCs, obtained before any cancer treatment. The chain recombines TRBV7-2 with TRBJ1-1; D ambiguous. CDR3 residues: CASSRQTRNTEAFF. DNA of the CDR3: TGTGCCAGCAGCCGTCAGACCCGGAACACTGAAGCTTTCTTT.